Only a few counts were recorded for the clone carrying this TCR beta chain. CDR3 size: 11 residues. Germline V gives CDR1 LGHNT, CDR2 FRNRAP. V was pared by 4 bases and J by 2 bases, with 0 bases between. The sample originates from a study of lung T cells in sarcoidosis with Löfgren's syndrome. Whole-study context: Löfgren's syndrome patients were the main repertoire analysis focus.

In TCRdb, the reads were re-called with MiXCR into one record per CDR3 protein. The sample lists roughly 63,000 distinct CDR3 sequences, 21% seen once, with about 2% in the top ten. The rearrangement uses TRBV12-5 and TRBJ2-1, with D unclear. Specimen: CD4+ T cells from PBMCs. This clonotype was obtained from a human donor with sarcoidosis (Löfgren's syndrome or another form), or a control subject (not recorded which). CDR3 coding DNA: TGTGCTAGTGGTTCCTACAATGAGCAGTTCTTC. It specifies CASGSYNEQFF.